The clone carrying this TCR beta chain has just a few counts. This sample was included in a study of CD8 T cells in Susac syndrome. Trimming removed 10 bases from V and 3 bases from J; junction bases left unmatched: 9. Germline V gene lookup returns CDR1 MNHNS and CDR2 SASEGT. CDR3 size: 13 residues. Roughly 0.5 to 1 ug RNA was reverse transcribed with random hexamers. Coverage of TCR beta CDR3 amplification by immunoSEQ multiplex PCR extended to 54 Vbeta and 13 Jbeta. In TCRdb, the immunoSEQ multiplex PCR reads were re-called with MiXCR into one record per CDR3 protein. The sample has 200,000 to 250,000 distinct CDR3 sequences; over 90% are singletons.

The clonotype was recovered from a human donor with Susac syndrome. The sequenced sample consisted of CD4+ T cells from PBMCs. The chain joins TRBV6-1 to TRBJ2-7, with TRBD1 identical over 7 bases. Here the CDR3 reads CATSGTANYEQYF. CDR3 nucleotides: TGTGCCACCTCCGGGACAGCTAACTACGAGCAGTACTTC.